This T cell receptor (beta chain) was profiled in a study of PD-1 blockade in mismatch repair-deficient tumors. At the level of the study: All were previously treated, progressing patients with around 12 mismatch repair-deficient cancer types. Study-level findings and limits: Tumor-resident clones, often absent from pretreatment blood, expanded after pembrolizumab and then contracted.

This table comes from immunoSEQ multiplex PCR, and its TCRdb copy is limited to in-frame clones, with some not included. Of about 110,000 clones in the sample, approximately 80% were seen once. Every patient had mismatch repair deficiency by PCR or immunohistochemistry. Three pembrolizumab responders had their TCRs sequenced. For this clone: Antigen unknown.

V was pared by 3 bases and J by 4 bases, with 9 bases between. The CDR3 is 13 residues long. The germline V gene encodes CDR1 LGHNT and CDR2 FRNRAP. The sequence derives from an adult with mismatch repair-deficient cancer. V usage is TRBV12-5 and J usage is TRBJ2-5, with D tentatively TRBD1 (7 bases). The sample in question was peripheral blood, obtained more than 58 weeks after starting pembrolizumab. Written as DNA, the CDR3 is TGTGCTAGTGGTTTCCAGGGGGGAGAGACCCAGTACTTC. This sequence encodes CASGFQGGETQYF.